This T cell receptor (beta chain) comes out of a study of T cells in Graves' hyperthyroidism and ophthalmopathy (dated by TCRdb to 2018 to 2020). For context, the study as a whole: Peripheral blood samples were taken at the time of initial diagnosis, prior to any treatment. TCR V-J signatures able to tell the groups apart were searched for in a discovery cohort of 90 to 100 patients, of whom approximately 40 had Graves' ophthalmopathy and around 57 had stable Graves' hyperthyroidism. Prospective prediction of ophthalmopathy was tested in an independent validation cohort consisting of some 20 hyperthyroidism patients and around 17 patients who later progressed to ophthalmopathy. The 90 to 100 discovery patients were randomly split 7:3 into training and test sets. The study also compared thyroid tissue and blood T-cell repertoires from about six Graves' hyperthyroidism patients. After blood sampling, hyperthyroidism patients were treated with methimazole at a starting dose of 30 mg daily, and ophthalmopathy patients were treated with high-dose intravenous methylprednisolone. The paper reports TCR Vbeta CDR3 sequencing of some 140 peripheral blood samples: under 45 ophthalmopathy, under 80 hyperthyroidism and approximately 17 progressor patients.

CDR1 LNHDA and CDR2 SQIVND were looked up in the germline V gene (reference sequence). The CDR3 spans 13 residues, from the cysteine through the phenylalanine. Solely the CDR3 DNA is kept, with 39 bases framed from the first base. V loses 7 bases at its end and J loses 7 bases; junction bases beyond the gene matches: 5. The TCR beta CDR3 regions were amplified from RNA transcripts. A first-round RT-PCR of the TCR CDR3 used the HTBI primer set with the Qiagen OneStep RT-PCR kit. Libraries were constructed in a second round of multiplex PCR, after which size selection and purification were performed. Sequencing of the libraries was done on an Illumina HiSeq2000 using paired-end 100 bp reads. Under the source paper's analysis protocol: SOAPnuke was used to process the raw data, removing reads that contained adapters or uncalled bases, had a mean Phred below 15, or lacked an exact match to the constant primer or identifier. COPE v1.2.5 was used to merge the high-quality paired reads, and each unique nucleotide sequence was defined as a clonotype. Clonotypes were aligned to IMGT TRBV, TRBD and TRBJ reference segments using MiTCR v1.1. The analysis included only V-J combinations with a frequency above 0.0001, which together covered roughly 99% of the repertoires. The TCS score was defined as the ratio of F50 (clonal expansion) to E x V (chaos), calculated using BLOSUM62-based TCRdist between CDR3 peptides within each V-J. Welch's t-statistics and random forest reduced several hundred V-J features to some 14, which were used in a naive Bayes classifier (R e1071). TCRdb handled the public reads itself, with Q25 trimming in fastp and clone calling in MiXCR, and kept productive beta chains. When rows share a CDR3 protein, they turn into one entry using the most common DNA and genes. The V and J calls and clone size come from TCRdb's table, not from the authors' own analysis. In this sample the table shows about 420,000 distinct CDR3 sequences, 12% to 15% of which occur a single time. The top ten hold approximately 5.8% of the sample.

Stable Graves' hyperthyroidism was defined as the absence of progression to ophthalmopathy over 18 months of follow-up. Hyperthyroidism patients were newly diagnosed, had a disease duration of under 2 months, and were aged 18 to 65 years. Any patient with an uncontrolled infection, another autoimmune disease, pregnancy or lactation was excluded. Diagnoses relied on clinical symptoms, serum thyroxine and TRAb, thyroid ultrasound and orbital computed tomography. PBMCs were isolated from about 10 ml of fresh peripheral blood by Ficoll-Paque density gradient centrifugation. Total RNA was extracted using Trizol reagent, and RNA quality was assessed on an Agilent 2100 Bioanalyzer. Notes on this clonotype: Its antigen is not yet known. No per-base quality is available; no much larger clone lies one base away.

Study-wide findings and limitations: Sample size was not statistically predetermined, and investigators were not blinded to group allocation. During validation, the model predicted progression to ophthalmopathy a median of roughly 7.1 months ahead of onset, with approximately 71% sensitivity and 72.22% specificity. Most expanded thyroid clonotypes (frequency above 0.001) were also found in blood, which suggests that blood repertoires may mirror thyroid immune responses. A model built on a 13 V-J signature distinguished ophthalmopathy from stable hyperthyroidism, reaching about 88% sensitivity and 81.08% specificity in cross-validation and 80%/75% in testing.

The sequence derives from a young woman with Graves' hyperthyroidism. The rearrangement joined TRBV19 to TRBJ1-5, with TRBD1 matching 9 junction bases. Sample: blood. The CDR3 protein: CASTSTGGQPQHF. The nucleotide sequence is TGTGCCAGTACCTCGACAGGGGGACAGCCCCAGCATTTT.